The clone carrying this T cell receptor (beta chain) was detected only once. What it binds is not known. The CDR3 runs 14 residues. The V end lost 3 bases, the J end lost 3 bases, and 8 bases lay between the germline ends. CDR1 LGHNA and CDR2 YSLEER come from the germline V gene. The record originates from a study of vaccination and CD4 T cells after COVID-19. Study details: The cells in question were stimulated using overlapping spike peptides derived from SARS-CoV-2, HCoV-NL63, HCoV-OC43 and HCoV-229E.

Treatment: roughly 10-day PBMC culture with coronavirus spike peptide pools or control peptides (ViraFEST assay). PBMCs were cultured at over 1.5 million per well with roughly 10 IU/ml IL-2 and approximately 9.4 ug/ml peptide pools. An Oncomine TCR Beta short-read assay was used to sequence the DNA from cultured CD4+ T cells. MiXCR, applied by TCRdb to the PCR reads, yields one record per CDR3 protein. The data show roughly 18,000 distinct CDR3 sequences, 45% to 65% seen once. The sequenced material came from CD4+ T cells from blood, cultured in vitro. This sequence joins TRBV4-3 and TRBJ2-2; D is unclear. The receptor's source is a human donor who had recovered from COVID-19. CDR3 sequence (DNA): TGCGCCAGCAGCCAGGGCCCTCACACCGGGGAGCTGTTTTTT. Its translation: CASSQGPHTGELFF.